Below, one T cell receptor beta chain is given with its context. While infection was still active, Seattle patients were enrolled and then followed longitudinally. TCRdb's table, derived via immunoSEQ multiplex PCR, lists solely in-frame clones and lacks some. The repertoire holds 200,000 or so clones, with 85% as singletons. The data derive from a study of blood T cell repertoires in COVID-19. About the research overall: Some COVID-19 samples were acute and others convalescent; all came from the United States, Italy and Spain. PBMCs, B-cell-depleted T cells, or T cells provided the cDNA or gDNA that made up the material.

The germline V gene encodes CDR1 SGHTA and CDR2 FQGNSA. This CDR3 has 15 residues. V gave up 5 bases and J gave up 0 bases; unmatched junction bases: 6. Sequencing used peripheral blood. J is TRBJ1-1 and V is TRBV7-2, with 7 bases that match TRBD1. The receptor's source is a man aged 55-75 years with COVID-19, enrolled during active disease. The CDR3 DNA follows: TGTGCCAGCAGCCCCCAGACAGGGATGAACACTGAAGCTTTCTTT. It codes for CASSPQTGMNTEAFF.